A selection of T cell receptor beta chains follows, all from one sample in a study of T cell changes during pregnancy in multiple sclerosis. Repertoires were generated with immunoSEQ multiplex PCR, while TCRdb's copy carries only in-frame clones and drops some. The sample lists approximately 83,000 clones; 94% were seen once. Sequences were derived from peripheral blood, sampled in the third trimester of pregnancy. These receptors all come from a female donor with multiple sclerosis, enrolled in a pregnancy study. Each CDR3 is given with its conserved first and last residue. The D gene is left open where the match is weak. Size tells how often a clone was seen (once, few, many) or the class of an expanded clone, and some rows leave it out.

D gene | clone size | J gene | V gene | CDR3 DNA | CDR3 protein
NA | NA | TRBJ2-7 | TRBV5-1 | TGCGCCAGCAGCTTCAGGGACGAGCAGTACTTC | CASSFRDEQYF
TRBD2 | NA | TRBJ2-1 | TRBV27 | TGTGCCAGCAGTTTATCTCGTAGCGGGAGGGCCAATAATGAGCAGTTCTTC | CASSLSRSGRANNEQFF
TRBD2 | NA | TRBJ2-1 | TRBV5-1 | TGCGCCAGCAGCTTGGGGGGGGGTCGGGGAATATGGCAGTTCTTC | CASSLGGGRGIWQFF
TRBD2 | NA | TRBJ2-1 | TRBV6-6 | TGTGCCAGCAGTCGACTAGCGGGAGGAGGTGAGCAGTTCTTC | CASSRLAGGGEQFF
NA | NA | TRBJ2-1 | TRBV6-1 | TGTGCCAGCAGAGCTAGCGTCTACAATGAGCAGTTCTTC | CASRASVYNEQFF
TRBD1 | once | TRBJ2-5 | TRBV19 | TGTGCCAGTAGCGACAGGGGGCGCGGAGAGACCCAGTACTTC | CASSDRGRGETQYF
TRBD2 | NA | TRBJ2-5 | TRBV7-9 | TGTGCCAGCAGCTTAGAAGGGACTAGCAGCCAAGAGACCCAGTACTTC | CASSLEGTSSQETQYF
NA | NA | TRBJ1-2 | TRBV28 | TGTGCCAGCGGAGGCGGGTACTATGGCTACACCTTC | CASGGGYYGYTF
TRBD1 | NA | TRBJ2-3 | TRBV7-6 | TGTGCCAGCAGCTTATCTCCGGACAGGCGGTCGGAGGATACGCAGTATTTT | CASSLSPDRRSEDTQYF
TRBD2 | NA | TRBJ2-2 | TRBV27 | TGTGCCAGCAGTTCAACCCTGGTGGTAGCGGGAGGGCCGCGCACCGGGGAGCTGTTTTTT | CASSSTLVVAGGPRTGELFF
NA | NA | TRBJ1-2 | TRBV19 | TGTGCCAGTAGTAGCCCCAGGGGCGCGACCTATGGCTACACCTTC | CASSSPRGATYGYTF
NA | NA | TRBJ1-4 | TRBV28 | TGTGCCAGCAGTTTTAGTCCCGGGTTAACTGCTGAAAAACTGTTTTTT | CASSFSPGLTAEKLFF
NA | NA | TRBJ2-1 | TRBV7-3 | TGTGCCAGCAGCTTAATCTCCCGGAATGAGCAGTTCTTC | CASSLISRNEQFF
NA | few | TRBJ1-1 | TRBV30 | TGTGCCTGGAGCGAGTTTAGTCTAGGAGCTTTCTTT | CAWSEFSLGAFF
TRBD1 | once | TRBJ1-5 | TRBV28 | TGTGCCAGCAGGGACTCAGGGGGCCTAAATCAGCCCCAGCATTTT | CASRDSGGLNQPQHF
TRBD1 | NA | TRBJ1-1 | TRBV30 | TGTGCCTGGGAGGGGGCAGGTGAAGCTTTCTTT | CAWEGAGEAFF
TRBD2 | NA | TRBJ2-1 | TRBV10-2 | TGCGCCAGTCGAACGGTAGCGGGAGTATCCTACAATGAGCAGTTCTTC | CASRTVAGVSYNEQFF
NA | NA | TRBJ1-1 | TRBV7-3 | TGTGCCAGCAGCCCCCAACCGGGGAGCACTGAAGCTTTCTTT | CASSPQPGSTEAFF
NA | NA | TRBJ2-7 | TRBV5-8 | TGTGCCAGCAGCAAACAGGGTTACGAGCAGTACTTC | CASSKQGYEQYF
TRBD2 | NA | TRBJ2-2 | TRBV9 | TGTGCCAGCAGCGTAGAGCGGGAGGTGACCGGGGAGCTGTTTTTT | CASSVEREVTGELFF
TRBD1 | NA | TRBJ2-7 | TRBV5-4 | TGTGCCAGCAGCTTACGGGACAGCATCTACGAGCAGTACTTC | CASSLRDSIYEQYF
TRBD1 | NA | TRBJ2-7 | TRBV7-3 | TGTGCCAGCAGCCCAGGGACAGGGCCCTACGAGCAGTACTTC | CASSPGTGPYEQYF
NA | once | TRBJ2-3 | TRBV19 | TGTGCCAGTAGTAGCATTCAGGGGATTACAGATACGCAGTATTTT | CASSSIQGITDTQYF
TRBD1 | NA | TRBJ1-5 | TRBV19 | TGTGCCAGCCGACAGGGGCCTCAGCCCCAGCATTTT | CASRQGPQPQHF
NA | NA | TRBJ1-1 | TRBV4-2 | TGTGCCAGCAGCCAAGATCCGAACTACCAGGGACTTATAACGAACACTGAAGCTTTCTTT | CASSQDPNYQGLITNTEAFF
TRBD2 | NA | TRBJ2-1 | TRBV5-1 | TGCGCCAGCAGCCCATGGACTAGCGGGAGCCCTTCCTACAATGAGCAGTTCTTC | CASSPWTSGSPSYNEQFF
TRBD2 | once | TRBJ2-7 | TRBV7-9 | TGTGCCAGCAGCTTGGGACTAGCGGGGTTCTCCTACGAGCAGTACTTC | CASSLGLAGFSYEQYF
NA | NA | TRBJ2-7 | TRBV27 | TGTGCCAGCAGTTTATCGTGGGGAGTTAACGAGCAGTACTTC | CASSLSWGVNEQYF
NA | NA | TRBJ2-5 | TRBV10-3 | TGTGCCATCAGTGTACGAGAGCAAGAGACCCAGTACTTC | CAISVREQETQYF
NA | NA | TRBJ2-5 | TRBV5-8 | TGTGCCAGCAGCTTTGGTAGCCGGGGAGGAGAGACCCAGTACTTC | CASSFGSRGGETQYF
NA | NA | TRBJ2-3 | TRBV5-5 | TGTGCCAGCAGCTTGGGGGAGTCCGCGACAGATACGCAGTATTTT | CASSLGESATDTQYF